The sequence of this T cell receptor beta chain was determined in a study of blood T cells in healthy people across ages. This clonotype was detected only a few times. Donors were systemically healthy Caucasian individuals from Russia aged roughly 6 to 100 years. No fewer than 7 million PBMCs went into each sample. A second PCR, run for roughly 7 to 12 cycles, used a sample-barcoded 5' primer plus a J-beta primer mix. Each single sample gave us at least 2.5 million CDR3-containing paired-end reads. TCRdb re-called the 5' RACE reads through MiXCR, storing one row per CDR3 protein. The sample shows about 640,000 distinct CDR3 sequences, 58% of them seen only once. Germline V gene data show CDR1 as SGHDT and CDR2 as YYEEEE. J gave up 3 bases and V 7 bases, and 11 bases lay outside the gene matches. The CDR3 totals 15 residues.

The rearrangement links TRBV5-6 to TRBJ2-7; 9 nucleotides match TRBD1. This TCR was sampled from a man in his 60s in good health. Specimen: blood. The CDR3 coding sequence is TGTGCCAGCGGCAACCCGAACAGGGGGCGCTACGAGCAGTACTTC. Protein sequence: CASGNPNRGRYEQYF.